This T cell receptor beta chain was retrieved from a study of control samples from healthy donors and cancer patients. The ends lost 4 bases at V and 4 bases at J; junction bases unmatched: 5. The CDR3 spans 14 residues. Germline CDR1 and CDR2: GTSNPN and SVGIG (reference sequence). Measured with immunoSEQ multiplex PCR; TCRdb has only the in-frame clones, and not every one. The sample comprises roughly 90,000 clones, over 90% of which are singletons, and approximately 1.5% rests with the top ten. The sample taken for sequencing was blood. The sequence came from a woman younger than 45 in good health. This chain links TRBV30 with TRBJ1-3, with 9 bases lining up with TRBD1. This chain's CDR3 is CAWNPGQGGNTIYF. Written as DNA, the CDR3 is TGTGCCTGGAATCCGGGACAGGGCGGAAACACCATATATTTT.